This paragraph covers one T cell receptor (beta chain) sequence. Its ends do not fully match the called genes, so a read error is possible. This specimen belongs to a study of CD8 T cells in ankylosing spondylitis. TCRdb reprocessed the 5' RACE reads via MiXCR and lists one record per CDR3 protein. The sample includes around 300,000 distinct CDR3 sequences, 14% to 15% seen only once; the top ten take approximately 1.1%. The CDR3 totals 15 residues. The V gene's germline CDR1 is MNHNS and CDR2 SASEGT. The rearrangement uses TRBV6-1 and TRBJ2-7; D is tentatively TRBD1 or TRBD2 (5 bases each). Sequences were obtained from blood, either unsorted or a sorted T cell fraction (not recorded which). This receptor was identified in a male donor with ankylosing spondylitis or in good health (not recorded which). The CDR3 sequence is CASTQTLRDVPYSNF. The CDR3 DNA is TGTGCCAGCACACAAACACTCCGGGACGTCCCATATTCGAACTTC.